This T cell receptor beta chain was sequenced in a study of blood T cell repertoires in COVID-19 (dated by TCRdb to the early 2020s). At the level of the whole study: Samples from collaborators originated in the United States, Italy and Spain and spanned both the acute and convalescent phases of COVID-19. A freely available public database, intended as a resource for researchers studying the immune response to SARS-CoV-2, is where the repertoires were released. Where HLA class I and class II types were available, the types were taken from metadata supplied by the sample provider, not from assay-based typing. Nearly every sample came with metadata listing a de-identified subject ID, COVID-19 status, age in years and sex. The samples were drawn from the first 160 participants of the ongoing ImmuneRACE study and from 950 to 1,500 subjects provided by 6 global collaborators. The prospective study material was composed of cDNA or gDNA derived from T cells, B-cell-depleted T cells, or PBMCs. Deeply sampled blood TCRbeta repertoires from subjects exposed to, actively infected with, or recovered from COVID-19 were included in the dataset.

What the authors observed across the whole study: The amount of clinical and demographic metadata varied by source and participant and was provided uncurated.

The immunoSEQ Assay, a bias-controlled multiplex PCR, was used to amplify TCRbeta CDR3 regions from genomic DNA. The authors' pipeline ran thus. Nucleated cell counts per sample were estimated from amplification of reference gene primers within the assay. To quantify the absolute abundance of each unique TCRbeta CDR3 rearrangement, sequence reads were collapsed and filtered. Productive Simpson clonality was computed per sample as the square root of Simpson's diversity index over productive rearrangements. TCRdb holds this immuneACCESS table with in-frame rearrangements only. Some clones are missing; in checked studies, unresolved V genes explain under half, and the rest has no known cause. V and J calls and clone size are those listed in that table; D and trimming were worked out from the DNA. Here the sample has some 350,000 clones; around 87% occur a single time. Jointly, the top ten make up around 6% of the sample.

Note on this clone: Which antigen it targets is not known. Base-call qualities are not available, and no considerably larger clone is one nucleotide away.

One collaborating source in Seattle enrolled patients while the patients were actively infected and followed the patients over time throughout the course of disease. Whole blood was collected in K2EDTA tubes by collaborating institutions according to the institutions' own protocols. Collaborator samples were shipped for TCRbeta analysis as frozen whole blood, isolated PBMCs, or DNA extracted from either sample type. This receptor was identified in a woman between 50 and 59 years old with COVID-19, enrolled during active disease. What was sequenced was peripheral blood.

The DNA sequence is as follows: TGTGCCAGCAGTGAGAGCGGGAGGGCCTACAATGAGCAGTTCTTC. This yields the protein CASSESGRAYNEQFF. The chain links TRBV6-1 with TRBJ2-1; the junction holds 10 bases that match TRBD2. CDR1 and CDR2 (MNHNS, SASEGT) derive from the germline V gene. Here V drops 3 bases and J drops 2 bases, and the junction holds 1 base not matched to any gene. The CDR3 sequence holds 15 residues, the cysteine and phenylalanine included. Only the CDR3 DNA stays, 45 bases, in frame from base 1.